Presented here are 20 T cell receptor beta chains from one specimen sequenced in a study of shared clonotypes between healthy human individuals. In the naive CD8 group, cells lacked CD45RO and were positively selected for CCR7, so terminally differentiated effector memory CD45RA+ cells were left out. Assay used: immunoSEQ multiplex PCR; TCRdb lists only in-frame clones, some missing. This table holds under 2,000,000 clones, approximately 94% found once. Sequenced input: naive CD8+ T cells sorted from blood. The receptors derive from a man between 18 and 29 years old in good health.

This clone was picked up one time. V gene TRBV19 combines with J gene TRBJ1-5; a weak D match, TRBD1 (5 bases). V gave up 0 bases and J gave up 7 bases, with 16 bases separating them. Germline loops: CDR1 LNHDA, CDR2 SQIVND (reference sequence). The CDR3 runs to 16 residues. The CDR3 nucleotides are TGTGCCAGTAGTATAGAGGACATCGGCGCGGGCCAGCCCCAGCATTTT. Protein product: CASSIEDIGAGQPQHF.

This clone was seen more than once but under ten times. The sample contains more than one DNA sequence encoding this CDR3. The gene calls are TRBV5-1 and TRBJ2-1; D uncertain. The CDR3 runs 13 residues. Trimming cost V 0 bases and J 4 bases, with 5 bases left between them. Germline V CDR1 and CDR2: SGHRS, YFSETQ. CDR3 sequence reads: CASSLGPYNEQFF. CDR3 in DNA: TGCGCCAGCAGCTTGGGACCGTACAATGAGCAGTTCTTC. The whole variable domain, remainder taken from reference TRBV5-1 and TRBJ2-1, is KAGVTQTPRYLIKTRGQQVTLSCSPISGHRSVSWYQQTPGQGLQFLFEYFSETQRNKGNFPGRFSGRQFSNSRSEMNVSTLELGDSALYLCASSLGPYNEQFFGPGTRLTVL.

V gene TRBV10-2 combines with J gene TRBJ2-1, with D perhaps matching TRBD1 or TRBD2 (7 bases each). CDR3 length: 17 residues. Trimming stripped 9 bases from V and 4 bases from J, with 25 bases between. Germline-derived CDR1 and CDR2 are WSHSY and SAAADI. CDR3: CARGGRAPSGEYNEQFF. DNA for the CDR3: TGCGCCAGAGGGGGCAGGGCACCTAGCGGAGAGTACAATGAGCAGTTCTTC.

This clone was found a few times. This chain uses TRBV6-5 with TRBJ2-7, with D perhaps matching TRBD2 (5 bases). CDR1 and CDR2 from the germline V gene are MNHEY and SVGAGI. The CDR3 contains 12 residues. V gave up 0 bases and J gave up 5 bases, with 5 bases separating them. The CDR3 coding sequence is TGTGCCAGCAGTTACTCGGAGGACGAGCAGTACTTC. It encodes CASSYSEDEQYF.

The chain combines TRBV5-6 with TRBJ1-4; 8 nucleotides align to TRBD1. The CDR3 covers 17 residues. With 5 bases clipped from V and 3 bases from J, the junction kept 12 bases outside the gene matches. Germline CDR1 reads SGHDT; CDR2 reads YYEEEE. The CDR3 region is CASSLGAGGPANEKLFF. The CDR3 region has the DNA TGTGCCAGCAGTCTCGGGGCAGGGGGCCCGGCTAATGAAAAACTGTTTTTT.

CDR3 sequence: CASSRRSSYEQYF. The CDR3 region has the DNA TGTGCCAGTAGTCGGCGGAGCTCCTACGAGCAGTACTTC. The rearrangement uses TRBV19 and TRBJ2-7; D gene uncertain. CDR1 is LNHDA, CDR2 SQIVND, per germline (reference sequence). The germline V and J ends were trimmed by 5 bases and 0 bases, with 8 bases remaining between them. The CDR3 runs to 13 residues.

This chain connects TRBV25-1 to TRBJ2-1; D might be TRBD1 or TRBD2, each matching 5 bases. Germline V lookup: CDR1 MGHDK, CDR2 SYGVNS. CDR3 size: 15 residues. Trimming stripped 1 base from V and 4 bases from J, with 11 bases between. The CDR3 sequence: CASSESPEGYNEQFF. The DNA for the CDR3 is TGTGCCAGCAGTGAATCGCCCGAGGGGTACAATGAGCAGTTCTTC.

Comment on this clone: This specimen includes other DNA sequences encoding the same CDR3. The chain uses TRBV29-1 and TRBJ2-2; D remains ambiguous. Per the germline V gene, CDR1 is SQVTM and CDR2 is ANQGSEA. V was trimmed by 6 bases and J by 0 bases, leaving 8 bases between them. This CDR3 has 13 amino acids. CDR3 amino acids: CSVRTANTGELFF. CDR3 nucleotides: TGCAGCGTACGAACAGCGAACACCGGGGAGCTGTTTTTT.

In regard to this clone: Within the sample, other DNA sequences also encode this same CDR3. The chain links TRBV4-1 to TRBJ2-1; D gene ambiguous. The V gene's germline CDR1 is MGHRA and CDR2 YSYEKL. Trimming took 0 bases from V and 2 from J, leaving 8 bases between them. This CDR3 spans 15 amino acids. The CDR3 sequence: CASSQEPRPYNEQFF. CDR3 nucleotides: TGCGCCAGCAGCCAAGAACCCCGGCCCTACAATGAGCAGTTCTTC.

This chain links TRBV6-1 with TRBJ2-1; possibly TRBD1 for D (6 bases). The CDR3 is made up of 13 amino acids. V shed 3 bases and J shed 10 bases, with 13 bases lying between them. CDR1 MNHNS and CDR2 SASEGT come from the germline V gene. In DNA form, the CDR3 reads TGTGCCAGCAGTGATATAGTAGGGGGAGAGCAGTTCTTC. Amino acids: CASSDIVGGEQFF.

V usage is TRBV9 and J usage is TRBJ2-7, with TRBD2 matching 8 bases. Germline V gene data show CDR1 as SGDLS and CDR2 as YYNGEE. V lost 3 bases and J lost 3; bases outside the gene matches: 11. The CDR3 consists of 16 residues. This chain's CDR3 is CASSGPGGPRGYEQYF. CDR3 DNA: TGTGCCAGCAGCGGGCCGGGGGGGCCCAGAGGCTACGAGCAGTACTTC.

The V call is TRBV27, the J call TRBJ2-1; TRBD1 aligns across 9 bases. The CDR3 is 13 residues long. Looked up from germline, CDR1 is MNHEY and CDR2 is SMNVEV (reference sequence). With V trimmed by 7 bases and J by 8 bases, 6 bases remained unmatched. Here the CDR3 DNA reads TGTGCCAGCACGGGACAGGGTAGCTATGAGCAGTTCTTC. Encoded protein: CASTGQGSYEQFF.

The chain links TRBV14 to TRBJ2-7; TRBD2 is a possible D gene (5 bases). The CDR3 totals 14 residues. The germline V and J ends were trimmed by 4 bases and 1 base, with 11 bases remaining between them. The germline V gene encodes CDR1 SGHDN and CDR2 FVKESK. The CDR3 sequence is CASSLTGKSYEQYF. CDR3 DNA: TGTGCCAGCAGCCTGACCGGGAAGTCCTACGAGCAGTACTTC.

The chain couples TRBV6-1 to TRBJ2-2; D possibly corresponds to TRBD2 (5 bases). V lost 5 bases, J lost 1 base, and 11 bases lay in between. CDR1 and CDR2 (germline): MNHNS, SASEGT. The CDR3 extends over 15 amino acids. Here the CDR3 reads CASSPWRQNTGELFF. CDR3 nucleotides: TGTGCCAGCAGTCCCTGGAGGCAGAACACCGGGGAGCTGTTTTTT.

CDR3 region: CASSYLTGDGYTF. The DNA of the CDR3 is TGTGCCAGCAGTTACTTAACCGGGGATGGCTACACCTTC. The rearrangement uses TRBV6-5 and TRBJ1-2; the D is unclear. The germline V gene has CDR1 MNHEY and CDR2 SVGAGI. This CDR3 is built from 13 residues. Trimming pared 1 base from V and 6 bases from J, leaving 9 bases between.

The chain joins TRBV6-6 to TRBJ2-6; no definite D call. This CDR3 contains 14 residues. Germline-derived CDR1 and CDR2 are MNHNY and SVGAGI (reference sequence). V gave up 4 bases and J gave up 4 bases, with 8 bases separating them. The CDR3 reads CASSSGLGANVLTF. In DNA, the CDR3 is TGTGCCAGCAGTTCCGGGCTAGGGGCCAACGTCCTGACTTTC.

J is TRBJ2-7 and V is TRBV5-1, with D hard to call. V was shortened by 0 bases and J by 11 bases, with 6 bases between the two germline ends. Per germline, CDR1 SGHRS and CDR2 YFSETQ. The length of the CDR3 is 10 residues. This chain's CDR3 is CASSLGQEYF. CDR3 in DNA: TGCGCCAGCAGCTTGGGGCAGGAGTACTTC. Using reference TRBV5-1 and TRBJ2-7 for the parts outside the CDR3, the full variable domain is KAGVTQTPRYLIKTRGQQVTLSCSPISGHRSVSWYQQTPGQGLQFLFEYFSETQRNKGNFPGRFSGRQFSNSRSEMNVSTLELGDSALYLCASSLGQEYFGPGTRLTVT.

CDR3 region: CASSVWDRGHEQYF. The CDR3 bases are TGTGCCAGCAGCGTGTGGGACAGAGGCCACGAGCAGTACTTC. The V and J genes are TRBV9 and TRBJ2-7; TRBD1 aligns across 7 bases. The CDR3 has 14 residues. Germline trimming cut 2 bases from V and 5 bases from J; bases unmatched to any gene: 7. CDR1 is SGDLS, CDR2 YYNGEE, per germline. The full variable domain, with the rest looked up from reference TRBV9 and TRBJ2-7, is DSGVTQTPKHLITATGQRVTLRCSPRSGDLSVYWYQQSLDQGLQFLIQYYNGEERAKGNILERFSAQQFPDLHSELNLSSLELGDSALYFCASSVWDRGHEQYFGPGTRLTVT.

The genes are TRBV5-6 and TRBJ1-1; 7 bases line up with TRBD1. With 0 bases clipped from V and 5 bases from J, the junction kept 7 bases outside the gene matches. This CDR3 is built from 15 residues. Germline loops: CDR1 SGHDT, CDR2 YYEEEE. CDR3 nucleotides: TGTGCCAGCAGCTTGGATTTTACAGGGGCGACTGAAGCTTTCTTT. Protein sequence: CASSLDFTGATEAFF.

The rearrangement uses TRBV12-5 and TRBJ2-1; 7 bases are a match to TRBD2. There are 12 residues in the CDR3. Unmatched junction bases numbered 1, after V lost 3 bases and J lost 8 bases. CDR1 LGHNT and CDR2 FRNRAP come from the germline V gene. CDR3 sequence reads: CASGFGGYEQFF. CDR3 coding DNA: TGTGCTAGTGGTTTCGGGGGGTATGAGCAGTTCTTC.